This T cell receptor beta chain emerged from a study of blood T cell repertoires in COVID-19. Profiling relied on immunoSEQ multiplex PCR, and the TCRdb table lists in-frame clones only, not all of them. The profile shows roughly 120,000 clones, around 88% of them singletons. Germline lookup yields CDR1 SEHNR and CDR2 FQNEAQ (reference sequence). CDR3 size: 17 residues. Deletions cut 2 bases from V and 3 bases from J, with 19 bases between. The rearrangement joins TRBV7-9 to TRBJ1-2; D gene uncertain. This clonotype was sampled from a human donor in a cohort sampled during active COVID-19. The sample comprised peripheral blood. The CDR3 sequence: CASSLSQNPFLHYGYTF. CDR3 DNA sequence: TGTGCCAGCAGCTTATCACAGAACCCCTTCTTGCACTATGGCTACACCTTC. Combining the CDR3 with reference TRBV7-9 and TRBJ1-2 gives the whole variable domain DTGVSQNPRHKITKRGQNVTFRCDPISEHNRLYWYRQTLGQGPEFLTYFQNEAQLEKSRLLSDRFSAERPKGSFSTLEIQRTEQGDSAMYLCASSLSQNPFLHYGYTFGSGTRLTVV.